The 6 T cell receptor beta chains below were found in one sample sequenced in a study of T-cell memory formation after mild COVID-19. Via MiXCR, TCRdb re-called the 5' RACE reads, giving one row per CDR3 protein. The top ten clones hold around a fifth of a sample with around 300,000 distinct CDR3 sequences, under 8.5% of them seen once. The sequenced sample was PBMCs or a T cell subset sorted from them (not recorded which). These receptors originate from a man aged 18 to 30 who had mild COVID-19 (a few samples of this study predate the infection). Cell type and time point are not known.

The CDR3 DNA reads TGTGCCCAGCTGCTAGCTCCGTACAATGAGCAGTTCTTC. Encoded protein: CAQLLAPYNEQFF. The chain carries TRBV30 and TRBJ2-1; tentatively, D is TRBD2 (5 bases). The V gene's germline CDR1 is GTSNPN and CDR2 SVGIG (reference sequence). The CDR3 loop spans 13 amino acids. Trimming removed 8 bases from V and 4 bases from J, with 15 bases in between. The whole variable domain, remainder taken from reference TRBV30 and TRBJ2-1, is SQTIHQWPATLVQPVGSPLSLECTVEGTSNPNLYWYRQAAGRGLQLLFYSVGIGQISSEVPQNLSASRPQDRQFILSSKKLLLSDSGFYLCAQLLAPYNEQFFGPGTRLTVL.

This clonotype has more than one count but fewer than ten. The chain employs TRBV2 and TRBJ1-5; 7 bases line up with TRBD1. Germline V CDR1 and CDR2: SNHLY, FYNNEI. V lost 7 bases, J lost 4 bases, and 7 bases stayed unmatched. The CDR3 extends over 14 amino acids. This chain's CDR3 is CASTQDRINQPQHF. As DNA, the CDR3 is TGTGCCAGCACTCAGGACAGGATAAATCAGCCCCAGCATTTT. Using reference TRBV2 and TRBJ1-5 for the parts outside the CDR3, the full variable domain is EPEVTQTPSHQVTQMGQEVILRCVPISNHLYFYWYRQILGQKVEFLVSFYNNEISEKSEIFDDQFSVERPDGSNFTLKIRSTKLEDSAMYFCASTQDRINQPQHFGDGTRLSIL.

This clonotype was recorded at least ten times. The genes are TRBV7-2 and TRBJ2-5, with D perhaps matching TRBD2 (5 bases). Germline CDR1 is SGHTA and CDR2 is FQGNSA. This CDR3 comprises 15 residues. Trimming pared 1 base from V and 7 bases from J, leaving 16 bases between. CDR3: CASSLGVASRGTQYF. The DNA for the CDR3 is TGTGCCAGCAGCTTAGGGGTAGCGAGCCGGGGGACCCAGTACTTC.

This chain links TRBV5-1 with TRBJ1-1; 9 nucleotides align to TRBD1. Trimming removed 7 bases from V and 0 bases from J; junction bases left unmatched: 7. The CDR3 contains 15 residues. Germline CDR1 and CDR2: SGHRS and YFSETQ. This CDR3 is CASGGQGLLNTEAFF. As DNA, the CDR3 is TGCGCCAGCGGCGGACAGGGGCTTTTGAACACTGAAGCTTTCTTT.

This clonotype was picked up a small number of times. The gene calls are TRBV6-5 and TRBJ2-3; 8 bases agree with TRBD2. The CDR3 has 14 amino acids. Germline V gene data show CDR1 as MNHEY and CDR2 as SVGAGI. V lost 7 bases and J lost 3; bases outside the gene matches: 6. The DNA for the CDR3 is TGTGCCAGCACTGGCGGGGGGCCGACAGATACGCAGTATTTT. Encoded protein: CASTGGGPTDTQYF.

This clonotype was counted at least ten times. This sequence joins TRBV5-1 and TRBJ2-7; D call uncertain. From germline, CDR1 is SGHRS and CDR2 YFSETQ. The V end lost 0 bases, the J end lost 7 bases, and 11 bases lay between the germline ends. The CDR3 loop spans 13 amino acids. This CDR3 is CASSLGTVWEQYF. CDR3 in DNA: TGCGCCAGCAGCTTGGGGACCGTCTGGGAGCAGTACTTC.